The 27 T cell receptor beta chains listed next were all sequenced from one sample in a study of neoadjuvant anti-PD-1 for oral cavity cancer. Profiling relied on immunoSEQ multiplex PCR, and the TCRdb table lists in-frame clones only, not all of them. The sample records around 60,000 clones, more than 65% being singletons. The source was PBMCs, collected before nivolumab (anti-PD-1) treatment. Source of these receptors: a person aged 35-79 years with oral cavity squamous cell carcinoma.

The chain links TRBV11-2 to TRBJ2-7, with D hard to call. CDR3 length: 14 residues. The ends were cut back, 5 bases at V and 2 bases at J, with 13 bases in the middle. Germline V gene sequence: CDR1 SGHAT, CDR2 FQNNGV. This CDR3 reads CASSPPQRAYEQYF. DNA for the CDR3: TGTGCCAGCAGCCCCCCCCAGCGAGCCTACGAGCAGTACTTC.

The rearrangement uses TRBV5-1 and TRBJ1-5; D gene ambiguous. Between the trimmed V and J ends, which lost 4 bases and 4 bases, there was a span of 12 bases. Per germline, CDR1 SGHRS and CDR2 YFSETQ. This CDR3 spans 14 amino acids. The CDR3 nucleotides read TGCGCCAGCAGCCTAGGGTCGTTAAATCAGCCCCAGCATTTT. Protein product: CASSLGSLNQPQHF.

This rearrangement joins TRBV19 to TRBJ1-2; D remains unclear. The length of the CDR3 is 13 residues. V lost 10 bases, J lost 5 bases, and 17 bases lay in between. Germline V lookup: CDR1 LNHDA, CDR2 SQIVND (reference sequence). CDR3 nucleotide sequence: TGTGCCACTCATGCAGGTCTCGGGTATGGCTACACCTTC. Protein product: CATHAGLGYGYTF.

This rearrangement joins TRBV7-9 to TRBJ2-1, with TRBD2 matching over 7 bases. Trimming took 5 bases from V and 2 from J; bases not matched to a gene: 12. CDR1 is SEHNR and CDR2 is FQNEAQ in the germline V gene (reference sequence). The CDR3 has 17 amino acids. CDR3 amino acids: CASSTRGLAEAYNEQFF. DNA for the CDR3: TGTGCCAGCAGCACTAGGGGCCTAGCGGAGGCCTACAATGAGCAGTTCTTC.

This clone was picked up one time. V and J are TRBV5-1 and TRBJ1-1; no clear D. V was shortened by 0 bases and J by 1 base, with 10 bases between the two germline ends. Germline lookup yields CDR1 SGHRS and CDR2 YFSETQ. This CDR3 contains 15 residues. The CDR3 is CASSLAVGPNTEAFF. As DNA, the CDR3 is TGCGCCAGCAGCTTGGCGGTAGGTCCGAACACTGAAGCTTTCTTT.

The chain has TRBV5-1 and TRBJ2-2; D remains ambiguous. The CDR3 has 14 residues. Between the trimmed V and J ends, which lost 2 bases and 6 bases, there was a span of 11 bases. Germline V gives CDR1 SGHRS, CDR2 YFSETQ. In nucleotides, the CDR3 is TGCGCCAGCAGCTTAACGTTGCAGTCCGGGGAGCTGTTTTTT. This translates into CASSLTLQSGELFF.

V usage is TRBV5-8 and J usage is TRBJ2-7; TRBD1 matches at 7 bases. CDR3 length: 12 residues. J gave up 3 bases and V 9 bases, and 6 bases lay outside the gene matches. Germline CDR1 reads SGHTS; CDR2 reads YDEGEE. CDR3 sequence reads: CANGQEFYEQYF. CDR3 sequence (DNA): TGTGCCAATGGACAGGAGTTCTACGAGCAGTACTTC.

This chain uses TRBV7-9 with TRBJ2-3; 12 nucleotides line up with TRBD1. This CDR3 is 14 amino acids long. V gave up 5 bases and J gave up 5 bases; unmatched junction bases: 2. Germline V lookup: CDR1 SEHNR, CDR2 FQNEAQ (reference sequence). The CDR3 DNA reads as TGTGCCAGCAGCGGGACAGGGGGCATAGATACGCAGTATTTT. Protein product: CASSGTGGIDTQYF.

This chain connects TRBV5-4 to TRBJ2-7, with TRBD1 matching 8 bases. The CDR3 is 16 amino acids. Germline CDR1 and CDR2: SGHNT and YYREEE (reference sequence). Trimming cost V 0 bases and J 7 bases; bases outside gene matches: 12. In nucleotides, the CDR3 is TGTGCCAGCAGCTTGGCCAGGCAGGGGGCGAAGCGAGAGCAGTACTTC. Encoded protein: CASSLARQGAKREQYF. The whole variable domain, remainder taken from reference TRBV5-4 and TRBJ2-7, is ETGVTQSPTHLIKTRGQQVTLRCSSQSGHNTVSWYQQALGQGPQFIFQYYREEENGRGNFPPRFSGLQFPNYSSELNVNALELDDSALYLCASSLARQGAKREQYFGPGTRLTVT.

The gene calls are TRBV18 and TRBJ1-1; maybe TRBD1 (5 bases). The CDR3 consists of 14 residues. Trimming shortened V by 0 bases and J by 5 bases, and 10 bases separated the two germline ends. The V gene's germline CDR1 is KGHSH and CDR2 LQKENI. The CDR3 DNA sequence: TGTGCCAGCTCACCACCGAACGGGGGGACTGAAGCTTTCTTT. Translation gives CASSPPNGGTEAFF.

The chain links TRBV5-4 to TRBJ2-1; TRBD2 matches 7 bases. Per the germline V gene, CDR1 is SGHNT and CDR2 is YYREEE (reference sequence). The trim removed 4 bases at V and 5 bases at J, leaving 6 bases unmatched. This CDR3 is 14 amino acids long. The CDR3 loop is CASSRASGDNEQFF. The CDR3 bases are TGTGCCAGCAGCCGCGCTAGCGGCGACAATGAGCAGTTCTTC.

The CDR3 region is CASSFAGAGTDTQYF. In nucleotides, the CDR3 is TGCGCCAGCAGCTTCGCAGGGGCCGGCACAGATACGCAGTATTTT. The genes are TRBV5-1 and TRBJ2-3; maybe TRBD1 (6 bases). CDR1 SGHRS and CDR2 YFSETQ come from the germline V gene. Trimming took off 2 bases at V and 1 base at J, with 11 bases between the two ends. This CDR3 region has 15 residues. Together with reference TRBV5-1 and TRBJ2-3, the CDR3 gives the full variable domain: KAGVTQTPRYLIKTRGQQVTLSCSPISGHRSVSWYQQTPGQGLQFLFEYFSETQRNKGNFPGRFSGRQFSNSRSEMNVSTLELGDSALYLCASSFAGAGTDTQYFGPGTRLTVL.

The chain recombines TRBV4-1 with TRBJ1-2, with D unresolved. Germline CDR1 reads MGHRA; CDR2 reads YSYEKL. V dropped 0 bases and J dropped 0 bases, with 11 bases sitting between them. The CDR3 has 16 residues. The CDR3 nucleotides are TGCGCCAGCAGCCAAGATCTCAGATCGGCTAACTATGGCTACACCTTC. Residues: CASSQDLRSANYGYTF.

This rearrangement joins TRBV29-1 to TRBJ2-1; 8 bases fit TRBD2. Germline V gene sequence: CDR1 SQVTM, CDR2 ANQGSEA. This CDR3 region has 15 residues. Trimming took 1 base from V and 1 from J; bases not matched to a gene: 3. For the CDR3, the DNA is TGCAGCGTTGAAGGCGGGGGGAAGTCCTACAATGAGCAGTTCTTC. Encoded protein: CSVEGGGKSYNEQFF.

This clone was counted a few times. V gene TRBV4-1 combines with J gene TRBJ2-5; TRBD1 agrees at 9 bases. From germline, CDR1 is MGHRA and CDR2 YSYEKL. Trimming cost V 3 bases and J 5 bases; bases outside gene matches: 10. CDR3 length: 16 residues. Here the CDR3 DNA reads TGCGCCAGCAGCCAGTTCGGGACAGGGAAACTGGAGACCCAGTACTTC. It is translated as CASSQFGTGKLETQYF.

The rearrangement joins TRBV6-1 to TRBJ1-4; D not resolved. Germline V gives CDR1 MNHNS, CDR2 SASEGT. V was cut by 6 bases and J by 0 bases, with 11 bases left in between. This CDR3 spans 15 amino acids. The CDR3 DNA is TGTGCCAGCAGCTCTTTAACCACAACTAATGAAAAACTGTTTTTT. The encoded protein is CASSSLTTTNEKLFF.

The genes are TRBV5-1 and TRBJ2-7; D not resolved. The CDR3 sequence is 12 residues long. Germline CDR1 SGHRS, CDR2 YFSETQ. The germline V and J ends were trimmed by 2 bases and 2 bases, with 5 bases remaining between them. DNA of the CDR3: TGCGCCAGCAGCTTAAGGACCTACGAGCAGTACTTC. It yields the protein CASSLRTYEQYF.

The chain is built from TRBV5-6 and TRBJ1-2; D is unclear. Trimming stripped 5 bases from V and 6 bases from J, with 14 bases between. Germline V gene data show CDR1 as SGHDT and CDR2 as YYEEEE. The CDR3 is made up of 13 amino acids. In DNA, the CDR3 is TGTGCCAGCAGTCCTTTCGCTATCCATGGCTACACCTTC. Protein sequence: CASSPFAIHGYTF.

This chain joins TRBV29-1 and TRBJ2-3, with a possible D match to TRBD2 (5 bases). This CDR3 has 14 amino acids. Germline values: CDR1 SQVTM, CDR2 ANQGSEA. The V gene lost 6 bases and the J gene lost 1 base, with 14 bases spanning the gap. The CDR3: CSVAGLLGTDTQYF. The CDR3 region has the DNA TGCAGCGTCGCTGGACTTTTAGGCACAGATACGCAGTATTTT.

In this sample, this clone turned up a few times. The CDR3 spells CASSWRRSGAQKAEAFF. CDR3 sequence (DNA): TGTGCCAGCAGCTGGCGGAGGTCGGGGGCGCAAAAGGCTGAAGCTTTCTTT. The chain joins TRBV7-2 to TRBJ1-1, with D maybe TRBD1 (6 bases). Deletions cut 4 bases from V and 6 bases from J, with 24 bases between. The CDR3 is 17 residues long. Germline V gives CDR1 SGHTA, CDR2 FQGNSA.

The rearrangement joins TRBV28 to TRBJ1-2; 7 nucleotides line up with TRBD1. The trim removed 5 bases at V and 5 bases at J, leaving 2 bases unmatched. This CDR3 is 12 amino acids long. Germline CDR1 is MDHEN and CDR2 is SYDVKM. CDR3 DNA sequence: TGTGCCAGCAGTGGACAGGTATATGGCTACACCTTC. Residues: CASSGQVYGYTF.

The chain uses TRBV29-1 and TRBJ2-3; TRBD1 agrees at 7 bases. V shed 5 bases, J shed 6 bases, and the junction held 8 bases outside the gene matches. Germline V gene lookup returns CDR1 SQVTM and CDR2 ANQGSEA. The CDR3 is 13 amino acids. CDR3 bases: TGCAGCGTTCGACTACAGGGGACCGATACGCAGTATTTT. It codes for CSVRLQGTDTQYF.

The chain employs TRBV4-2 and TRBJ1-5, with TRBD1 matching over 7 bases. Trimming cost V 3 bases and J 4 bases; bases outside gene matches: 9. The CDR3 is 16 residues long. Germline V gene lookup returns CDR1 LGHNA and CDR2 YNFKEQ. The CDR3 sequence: CASSHPGTGANQPQHF. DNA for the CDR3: TGTGCCAGCAGCCATCCTGGTACAGGGGCTAATCAGCCCCAGCATTTT.

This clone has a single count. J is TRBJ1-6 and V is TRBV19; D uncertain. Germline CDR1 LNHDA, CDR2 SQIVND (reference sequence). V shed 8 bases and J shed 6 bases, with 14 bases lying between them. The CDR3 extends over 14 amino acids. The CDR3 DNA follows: TGTGCCAGTGCCAATCAAAAGGGTAATTCACCCCTCCACTTT. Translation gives CASANQKGNSPLHF. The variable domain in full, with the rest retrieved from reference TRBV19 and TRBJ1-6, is DGGITQSPKYLFRKEGQNVTLSCEQNLNHDAMYWYRQDPGQGLRLIYYSQIVNDFQKGDIAEGYSVSREKKESFPLTVTSAQKNPTAFYLCASANQKGNSPLHFGNGTRLTVT.

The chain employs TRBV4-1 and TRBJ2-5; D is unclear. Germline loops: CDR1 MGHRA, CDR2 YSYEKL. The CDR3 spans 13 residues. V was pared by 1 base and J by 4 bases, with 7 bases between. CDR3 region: CASSQAETETQYF. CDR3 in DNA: TGCGCCAGCAGCCAAGCCGAAACAGAGACCCAGTACTTC.

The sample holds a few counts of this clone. Here the CDR3 reads CASSLRQGGEQYF. DNA of the CDR3: TGCGCCAGCAGCTTAAGACAGGGTGGAGAGCAGTACTTC. The chain uses TRBV5-1 and TRBJ2-7; 7 bases fit TRBD1. Germline V gene lookup returns CDR1 SGHRS and CDR2 YFSETQ. Trimming took 2 bases from V and 7 from J; bases not matched to a gene: 6. This CDR3 has 13 amino acids.

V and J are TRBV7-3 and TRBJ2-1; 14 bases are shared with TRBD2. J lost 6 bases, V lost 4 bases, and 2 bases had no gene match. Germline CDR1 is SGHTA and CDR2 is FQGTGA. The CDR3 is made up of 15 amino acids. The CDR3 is CASSSGLAGVNEQFF. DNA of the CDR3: TGTGCCAGCAGCTCGGGACTAGCGGGAGTCAATGAGCAGTTCTTC.